Here is one TCR beta chain with its context. This entry belongs to a study of cytomegalovirus exposure and HLA in healthy donors. The germline V gene encodes CDR1 SGHNT and CDR2 YYREEE (reference sequence). Deletions cut 4 bases from V and 3 bases from J, with 11 bases between. There are 14 residues in the CDR3. The PCR used 60 Vbeta and 13 Jbeta primers. The repertoire was sequenced with immunoSEQ multiplex PCR; TCRdb's copy has only in-frame clones and lacks some. The sample shows about 240,000 clones, about 86% of them seen only once. The chain joins TRBV5-4 to TRBJ2-4; TRBD1 might be the D (5 bases). This sequence was found in a woman aged 55-70 years in good health and CMV-seropositive. Sequenced input: PBMCs. CDR3 region: CASSPGWGKNIQYF. In nucleotides, the CDR3 is TGTGCCAGCAGCCCAGGGTGGGGCAAAAACATTCAGTACTTC. Filled out from reference TRBV5-4 and TRBJ2-4, the complete variable domain reads ETGVTQSPTHLIKTRGQQVTLRCSSQSGHNTVSWYQQALGQGPQFIFQYYREEENGRGNFPPRFSGLQFPNYSSELNVNALELDDSALYLCASSPGWGKNIQYFGAGTRLSVL.